The present TCR beta chain was sequenced within a study of monozygotic twins with inflammatory bowel disease. Germline V lookup: CDR1 MNHEY, CDR2 SVGAGI. The CDR3 loop spans 15 amino acids. One entry per CDR3 protein, without DNA, is what TCRdb gives after re-calling the 5' RACE reads. The sample holds fewer than 110,000 distinct CDR3 sequences. The rearrangement uses TRBV6-5 and TRBJ1-3. Sequenced: blood. This TCR derives from a human donor with ulcerative colitis or Crohn's disease, or a healthy co-twin of an affected twin (not recorded which). The CDR3 protein is CASSYLGPSGNTIYF.